The clone carrying this T cell receptor (beta chain) was detected only a few times. Its target is not known. The data derive from a study of beta chain features in type 1 diabetes. Study-level results: Within each of all four CD4+ subsets, Type 1 diabetes patients had TCRB CDR3s that were moderately but significantly shorter.

Isolated RNA was reverse transcribed in full, so expressed TCRB transcripts were sequenced. Using immunoSEQ multiplex PCR, the repertoire was profiled, and TCRdb retains in-frame clones only, with some absent. The table has a few hundred thousand clones, 14% to 15% seen once; the top ten hold less than 0.02%. Germline V gene sequence: CDR1 SGHRS, CDR2 YFSETQ. Germline trimming cut 2 bases from V and 2 bases from J; bases unmatched to any gene: 6. The CDR3 is made up of 17 amino acids. By way of CD45RO/CCR7/CD25/CD127/CD95/CD27, the CD4+ regulatory, stem cell-like memory, central memory and naive cells were sorted.

The TCR sequence derives from a man between 18 and 35 years old with type 1 diabetes. Sequencing used naive CD4+ T cells from blood. This chain uses TRBV5-1 with TRBJ2-6; 8 positions agree with TRBD1. The DNA of the CDR3 is TGCGCCAGCAGCTTACAGGGGGGACCTACTGGGGCCAACGTCCTGACTTTC. It specifies CASSLQGGPTGANVLTF.